The TCR beta chain described here comes from a study of response to subunit inactivated influenza vaccine. The V end lost 0 bases, the J end lost 5 bases, and 13 bases lay between the germline ends. Germline V gene data show CDR1 as MNHEY and CDR2 as SVGAGI. The CDR3 is 15 amino acids. This clonotype was picked up a small number of times. Its antigen remains unknown. Findings of the study overall: Seasonal influenza vaccination, on each occasion, was suggested by the authors to recruit few new T cells.

TCRdb re-derived calls from the RT-PCR reads in MiXCR, one entry per CDR3 protein. The table shows under 950,000 distinct CDR3 sequences, with 21% occurring only once. This sequence joins TRBV6-5 and TRBJ2-5, with a weak D call TRBD1 (6 bases). This receptor was taken from a man aged 45-65 years who received an inactivated influenza vaccine. The source was PBMCs from blood, collected 4 to 6 days after vaccination. The CDR3 reads CASSYSQGRGETQYF. In DNA form, the CDR3 reads TGTGCCAGCAGTTACTCGCAGGGGCGCGGGGAGACCCAGTACTTC.